This TCR beta chain comes out of a study of T cell changes during pregnancy in multiple sclerosis. Sequenced by immunoSEQ multiplex PCR; TCRdb stores in-frame clones only, minus some. The repertoire has 70,000 or so clones, about 90% of them found once; the top ten carry more than 0.4%. This clone turned up a few times. The CDR3 loop spans 18 amino acids. Germline CDR1 reads PRHDT; CDR2 reads FYEKMQ (reference sequence). The ends lost 5 bases at V and 0 bases at J; junction bases unmatched: 15. Material: CD4+ T cells from peripheral blood mononuclear cells, obtained before pregnancy. This sequence joins TRBV13 and TRBJ1-1; 7 nucleotides align to TRBD1. The source is a female donor with multiple sclerosis, enrolled in a pregnancy study. The CDR3 protein is CASSETGTVYDMNTEAFF. The CDR3 DNA reads as TGTGCCAGCAGCGAAACCGGGACAGTATACGACATGAACACTGAAGCTTTCTTT.